This passage covers 24 T cell receptor beta chains from one sample sequenced in a study of Ad26.COV2.S vaccination and SARS-CoV-2 variants. Treatment meaning: roughly 20 received Ad26.COV2.S at low or high dose, single or two shots; roughly 5 received placebo; per-sample allocation not given. Specimens were obtained on day 63 following the first vaccine or placebo injection. Profiling relied on immunoSEQ multiplex PCR, and the TCRdb table lists in-frame clones only, not all of them. The table lists almost 400,000 clones, about nine tenths of them singletons, with about 2% in the top ten. Material: peripheral blood, obtained in a trial of Ad26.COV2.S vaccine versus placebo. The receptors come from a person aged 18-60 years who received the Ad26.COV2.S COVID-19 vaccine or a placebo.

The chain combines TRBV6-5 with TRBJ1-1, with TRBD1 matching over 8 bases. This CDR3 contains 13 residues. CDR1 MNHEY and CDR2 SVGAGI come from the germline V gene. With 7 bases clipped from V and 5 bases from J, the junction kept 6 bases outside the gene matches. CDR3 region: CASTRTGNTEAFF. CDR3 in DNA: TGTGCCAGCACCCGGACAGGGAATACTGAAGCTTTCTTT.

The rearrangement uses TRBV7-2 and TRBJ2-1; D not resolved. CDR1 and CDR2 from the germline V gene are SGHTA and FQGNSA. The CDR3 has 12 amino acids. Trimming pared 5 bases from V and 6 bases from J, leaving 8 bases between. The CDR3 protein is CASSPQRNEQFF. DNA for the CDR3: TGTGCCAGCAGCCCCCAGCGCAATGAGCAGTTCTTC.

This clone was found a few times. CDR3 amino acids: CASSYSSGYSYEQYF. Written as DNA, the CDR3 is TGTGCCAGCAGTTATTCTAGCGGGTACTCCTACGAGCAGTACTTC. The V gene is TRBV6-5, the J gene TRBJ2-7; 8 nucleotides align to TRBD2. The CDR3 is made up of 15 amino acids. The V gene's germline CDR1 is MNHEY and CDR2 SVGAGI. J was trimmed by 0 bases and V by 3 bases; bases with no gene match: 4.

CDR3 nucleotide sequence: TGTGCCAGCAGTTACGCCCTATATACTGAAGCTTTCTTT. Translating it yields CASSYALYTEAFF. The chain carries TRBV6-2 or TRBV6-3 and TRBJ1-1; D uncertain. CDR1 is MNHEY and CDR2 is SVGEGT in the germline V gene. The CDR3 extends over 13 amino acids. Trimming pared 2 bases from V and 5 bases from J, leaving 9 bases between.

The chain uses TRBV2 and TRBJ1-4; possible D gene TRBD1, 5 bases. The V gene's germline CDR1 is SNHLY and CDR2 FYNNEI. Trimming stripped 7 bases from V and 7 bases from J, with 16 bases between. The CDR3 loop spans 14 amino acids. CDR3 coding DNA: TGTGCCAGCAACCGGGCAGACGGGGCTGAAAAACTGTTTTTT. This encodes CASNRADGAEKLFF.

The V call is TRBV20-1, the J call TRBJ1-1; no definite D call. CDR1 is DFQATT, CDR2 SNEGSKA, per germline (reference sequence). V lost 3 bases, J lost 3 bases, and 5 bases lay in between. The CDR3 is made up of 11 amino acids. The CDR3 here is CSARDYTEAFF. As DNA, the CDR3 is TGCAGTGCTAGGGACTACACTGAAGCTTTCTTT.

The rearrangement links TRBV7-9 to TRBJ2-3, with TRBD2 matching 7 bases. Germline-derived CDR1 and CDR2 are SEHNR and FQNEAQ (reference sequence). V dropped 0 bases and J dropped 0; count of bases not matched to a gene: 3. This CDR3 region has 16 residues. The CDR3 here is CASSLALSGSTDTQYF. The CDR3 DNA follows: TGTGCCAGCAGCTTAGCGCTTAGCGGGAGCACAGATACGCAGTATTTT.

This clone showed up just a few times. CDR3 DNA sequence: TGTGCCAGTAGCCGATTAGGTGGGACTAACTATGGCTACACCTTC. Amino acids: CASSRLGGTNYGYTF. V gene TRBV19 combines with J gene TRBJ1-2, with D hard to call. The CDR3 consists of 15 residues. CDR1 is LNHDA and CDR2 is SQIVND in the germline V gene (reference sequence). V was trimmed by 6 bases and J by 0 bases, leaving 14 bases between them.

This rearrangement joins TRBV30 to TRBJ1-1, with 7 nucleotides matching TRBD1. The V gene end was trimmed by 7 bases and the J gene end by 1 base; junction bases not matched to a gene: 6. This CDR3 spans 13 amino acids. Germline V gives CDR1 GTSNPN, CDR2 SVGIG (reference sequence). In DNA form, the CDR3 reads TGTGCCTCCCCCCGACAGGGGAACACTGAAGCTTTCTTT. Amino acids: CASPRQGNTEAFF.

This chain links TRBV7-2 with TRBJ1-2; TRBD1 matches at 8 bases. The ends lost 3 bases at V and 4 bases at J; junction bases unmatched: 7. Germline CDR1 is SGHTA and CDR2 is FQGNSA. The CDR3 has 15 residues. CDR3 nucleotides: TGTGCCAGCAGCTTGTTTCAGGGGGCTGCCTATGGCTACACCTTC. Residues: CASSLFQGAAYGYTF.

V is TRBV30 and J is TRBJ1-2, with D possibly TRBD1 on 5 matching bases. V dropped 5 bases and J dropped 4 bases, with 14 bases sitting between them. The V gene's germline CDR1 is GTSNPN and CDR2 SVGIG (reference sequence). The CDR3 covers 13 residues. The CDR3 spells CAWDVVGGYGYTF. For the CDR3, the DNA is TGTGCCTGGGATGTGGTGGGGGGCTATGGCTACACCTTC. The full variable domain, in which reference TRBV30 and TRBJ1-2 provide the parts outside the CDR3, is SQTIHQWPATLVQPVGSPLSLECTVEGTSNPNLYWYRQAAGRGLQLLFYSVGIGQISSEVPQNLSASRPQDRQFILSSKKLLLSDSGFYLCAWDVVGGYGYTFGSGTRLTVV.

The genes are TRBV27 and TRBJ1-5, with no clear D. The CDR3 totals 13 residues. Germline CDR1 and CDR2: MNHEY and SMNVEV (reference sequence). Trimming cost V 1 base and J 6 bases, with 7 bases left between them. The CDR3 here is CASSLYIGQPQHF. CDR3 nucleotides: TGTGCCAGCAGTTTATACATTGGTCAGCCCCAGCATTTT.

This CDR3 reads CASSLEAKNSPLHF. The CDR3 DNA reads as TGCGCCAGCAGCTTGGAGGCCAAGAATTCACCCCTCCACTTT. The chain recombines TRBV5-1 with TRBJ1-6; D gene unclear. The germline V gene encodes CDR1 SGHRS and CDR2 YFSETQ. CDR3 size: 14 residues. The V gene lost 0 bases and the J gene lost 7 bases, with 8 bases spanning the gap.

The rearrangement uses TRBV5-5 and TRBJ1-6; D not certain. The CDR3 covers 15 residues. CDR1 is SGHKS and CDR2 is YYEKEE in the germline V gene (reference sequence). V gave up 2 bases and J gave up 10 bases, with 16 bases separating them. The CDR3 reads CASSFGRLRESPLHF. In DNA, the CDR3 is TGTGCCAGCAGCTTCGGACGTCTGAGAGAATCACCCCTCCACTTT.

CDR3 residues: CASSLGLDTEQFF. Written as DNA, the CDR3 is TGTGCCAGCAGCTTAGGACTAGATACTGAGCAGTTCTTC. V and J are TRBV11-3 and TRBJ2-1, with D maybe TRBD2 (6 bases). Germline values: CDR1 SGHNT, CDR2 YENEEA. The CDR3 loop spans 13 amino acids. V was pared by 1 base and J by 9 bases, with 10 bases between. The full variable domain, its missing parts supplied by reference TRBV11-3 and TRBJ2-1, is EAGVVQSPRYKIIEKKQPVAFWCNPISGHNTLYWYLQNLGQGPELLIRYENEEAVDDSQLPKDRFSAERLKGVDSTLKIQPAELGDSAVYLCASSLGLDTEQFFGPGTRLTVL.

The rearrangement joins TRBV6-2 or TRBV6-3 to TRBJ2-1, with TRBD2 matching 10 bases. This CDR3 region has 16 residues. Germline values: CDR1 MNHEY, CDR2 SVGEGT. Germline trimming cut 2 bases from V and 4 bases from J; bases unmatched to any gene: 5. The CDR3, as DNA: TGTGCCAGCAGTTACCTACTAGCGGGACCATACAATGAGCAGTTCTTC. This codes for CASSYLLAGPYNEQFF.

The genes are TRBV7-6 and TRBJ2-1, with 7 nucleotides matching TRBD2. Per the germline V gene, CDR1 is SGHVS and CDR2 is FNYEAQ. The CDR3 extends over 16 amino acids. Trimming took 6 bases from V and 1 from J; bases not matched to a gene: 9. CDR3 coding DNA: TGTGCCAGCAGTTCCCGACTAGCAGGGTCCTACAATGAGCAGTTCTTC. Protein: CASSSRLAGSYNEQFF.

CDR3 coding DNA: TGTGCCAGCAGCTTAGATCGGAGTGGTGAGCAGTTCTTC. Amino acid sequence: CASSLDRSGEQFF. The chain has TRBV7-2 and TRBJ2-1; unclear D gene. CDR1 SGHTA and CDR2 FQGNSA come from the germline V gene. With 1 base removed from V and 9 bases from J, the gap between germline ends came to 10 bases. The CDR3 is made up of 13 amino acids.

The chain joins TRBV6-5 to TRBJ1-5; D is ambiguous. V dropped 2 bases and J dropped 2 bases, with 10 bases sitting between them. The CDR3 runs to 15 residues. The germline V gene encodes CDR1 MNHEY and CDR2 SVGAGI. The CDR3 protein is CASSYGTARNQPQHF. Here the CDR3 DNA reads TGTGCCAGCAGTTACGGAACAGCACGCAATCAGCCCCAGCATTTT.

The rearrangement uses TRBV2 and TRBJ2-5; D is perhaps TRBD1 (6 bases). CDR3 size: 13 residues. V was clipped by 6 bases and J by 0 bases, with 8 bases between them. The V gene's germline CDR1 is SNHLY and CDR2 FYNNEI. The CDR3 is CASRRGYQETQYF. Here the CDR3 DNA reads TGTGCCAGCAGAAGGGGGTACCAAGAGACCCAGTACTTC.

The rearrangement links TRBV12-3 or TRBV12-4 to TRBJ2-1; D remains unclear. The CDR3 runs to 13 residues. V shed 3 bases and J shed 8 bases, with 11 bases lying between them. CDR3 residues: CASSLFSLDEQFF. CDR3 bases: TGTGCCAGCAGTTTGTTCTCTTTAGATGAGCAGTTCTTC.

The rearrangement uses TRBV12-3 or TRBV12-4 and TRBJ2-7, with D maybe TRBD2 (6 bases). The germline V and J ends were trimmed by 3 bases and 6 bases, with 9 bases remaining between them. The CDR3 contains 12 residues. The CDR3 DNA reads TGTGCCAGCAGTTTTTACGGGGGCGAGCAGTACTTC. Amino acids: CASSFYGGEQYF.

The chain carries TRBV29-1 and TRBJ2-5; a possible D gene is TRBD2 (7 bases). V shed 7 bases and J shed 5 bases, with 14 bases lying between them. This CDR3 region has 12 residues. From germline, CDR1 is SQVTM and CDR2 ANQGSEA. CDR3 nucleotide sequence: TGCAGCGGATTCAGGGGAGGGGAGACCCAGTACTTC. This sequence encodes CSGFRGGETQYF.

The J gene is TRBJ2-1, the V gene TRBV29-1; TRBD2 matches 15 bases. V lost 7 bases and J lost 8; bases outside the gene matches: 12. CDR1 is SQVTM, CDR2 ANQGSEA, per germline. This CDR3 region has 16 residues. CDR3 nucleotide sequence: TGCAGCGCTGCGGGACTAGCGGGAGGAATGGTGGATGAGCAGTTCTTC. The encoded protein is CSAAGLAGGMVDEQFF.